This T cell receptor beta chain comes out of a study of identical twins. Broader study findings: Zero-insertion analyses were open to partial confounding by invariant MAIT and iNKT cells. Excess low generation probability was seen in twin-shared out-of-frame alpha sequences. Within cord blood, abundant beta clonotypes carried fewer insertions, but memory repertoires showed no such trend.

CDR1 is MNHNS and CDR2 is SASEGT in the germline V gene. This CDR3 is built from 15 residues. The ends were cut back, 6 bases at V and 0 bases at J, with 13 bases in the middle. Among all donors, each was a healthy Caucasian. A single record per CDR3 protein comes from TCRdb applying MiXCR to the 5' RACE reads. The sample records about 660,000 distinct CDR3 sequences, around 8.3% being singletons. This clonotype showed up just a few times. Antigen unknown. This same sample was also part of a study on yellow fever vaccine responses in identical twins.

The gene calls are TRBV6-1 and TRBJ2-3, with D possibly being TRBD1 (5 bases). Sequencing was done on a sample of PBMCs. The TCR sequence derives from a woman aged 18-29 years in good health. The CDR3 bases are TGTGCCAGCAGGGGTAAACAGGCTAGCACAGATACGCAGTATTTT. This sequence encodes CASRGKQASTDTQYF.